The 28 T cell receptor beta chains below all came from one sample that was sequenced in a study of molecular identifiers for immune sequencing clone quantification (dated by TCRdb to 2016 to 2018). The library relied on PCR. The data were produced on a NextSeq 500. TCRdb trimmed the raw reads at Q25, called clones with MiXCR and kept productive beta chains. Each entry merges the rows of one CDR3 protein and shows their most common DNA and genes. The sample profile shows roughly 630,000 distinct CDR3 sequences; 25% of them were found once. The leading ten clones occupy 0.7% to 0.95% of the sample. Sequences were obtained from naive CD8+ T cells from blood, with Jurkat cell RNA spiked in. The sample's cell subset or site label, decoded: FACS-sorted CD8+CD4-CCR7+CD45RA+ naive T cells. The receptors originated from a human donor in good health. Some libraries in this study had Jurkat cell RNA spiked in.

This clonotype was detected ten times or more. The chain combines TRBV2 with TRBJ1-2, with 9 bases identical to TRBD1. CDR1 SNHLY and CDR2 FYNNEI come from the germline V gene. The CDR3 totals 15 residues. Losses at the gene ends were 4 bases for V and 5 bases for J; bases not matched to a gene: 8. CDR3 sequence reads: CASSVPGTGIYGYTF. The CDR3 DNA reads as TGTGCCAGCAGTGTTCCGGGGACAGGGATATATGGCTACACCTTC.

The rearrangement uses TRBV6-2 or TRBV6-3 and TRBJ2-7; D not certain. CDR3 size: 14 residues. Germline V gives CDR1 MNHEY, CDR2 SVGEGT. V lost 0 bases to trimming and J lost 3 bases, with 9 bases between them. In DNA, the CDR3 is TGTGCCAGCAGTTACTCGGCAGCTAGCTACGAGCAGTACTTC. Translating gives CASSYSAASYEQYF.

This clonotype has at least ten counts. The genes are TRBV7-9 and TRBJ2-2; D is ambiguous. CDR3 length equals 12 residues. Germline V gives CDR1 SEHNR, CDR2 FQNEAQ (reference sequence). Trimming shortened V by 6 bases and J by 6 bases, and 8 bases separated the two germline ends. CDR3 sequence reads: CASRYGPGELFF. CDR3 DNA sequence: TGTGCCAGCAGATATGGACCCGGGGAGCTGTTTTTT.

This clonotype was counted a few times. V gene TRBV4-1 combines with J gene TRBJ2-7; 7 bases are a match to TRBD1. V was pared by 1 base and J by 0 bases, with 6 bases of the junction left unmatched. The CDR3 contains 16 residues. The germline V gene has CDR1 MGHRA and CDR2 YSYEKL. As DNA, the CDR3 is TGCGCCAGCAGCCAAGTCGCGCAGGGGGTCTCCTACGAGCAGTACTTC. Protein sequence: CASSQVAQGVSYEQYF.

There are many counts of this clonotype. V usage is TRBV29-1 and J usage is TRBJ2-2, with 8 bases identical to TRBD1. The CDR3 length is 15 residues. The V gene's germline CDR1 is SQVTM and CDR2 ANQGSEA. Trimming cost V 6 bases and J 6 bases; bases outside gene matches: 12. In DNA, the CDR3 is TGCAGCGTACCAACACCAGGGGGCTCGTCCGGGGAGCTGTTTTTT. It encodes CSVPTPGGSSGELFF.

As regards this clonotype: With a much larger clone just one base away, this may be a read error. V is TRBV30 and J is TRBJ1-5; no clear D. The CDR3 is 17 residues long. CDR1 is GTSNPN, CDR2 SVGIG, per germline (reference sequence). The germline V and J ends were trimmed by 3 bases and 1 base, with 19 bases remaining between them. The CDR3 loop is CAWSDRFGILSNQPQHF. In nucleotides, the CDR3 is TGTGCCTGGAGCGATCGATTCGGAATTCTAAGCAATCAGCCCCAGCATTTT. The full variable domain, its missing parts supplied by reference TRBV30 and TRBJ1-5, is SQTIHQWPATLVQPVGSPLSLECTVEGTSNPNLYWYRQAAGRGLQLLFYSVGIGQISSEVPQNLSASRPQDRQFILSSKKLLLSDSGFYLCAWSDRFGILSNQPQHFGDGTRLSIL.

This clonotype was observed many times. The chain employs TRBV12-3 or TRBV12-4 and TRBJ2-5; D not resolved. The CDR3 loop spans 14 amino acids. Trimming stripped 1 base from V and 1 base from J, with 7 bases between. The CDR3 region is CASSLESVQETQYF. The CDR3 DNA sequence: TGTGCCAGCAGTTTAGAGAGCGTCCAAGAGACCCAGTACTTC.

This chain joins TRBV4-3 and TRBJ2-7; D possibly uses TRBD1 or TRBD2 (6 bases each). The CDR3 spans 16 residues. The V gene lost 0 bases and the J gene lost 6 bases, with 18 bases spanning the gap. CDR1 is LGHNA, CDR2 YSLEER, per germline. The CDR3 here is CASSQDMSRGLREQYF. The CDR3 DNA is TGCGCCAGCAGCCAAGATATGAGCAGGGGACTCCGCGAGCAGTACTTC.

In its sample, this clonotype was seen a few times. This chain joins TRBV9 and TRBJ1-5, with D possibly TRBD1 on 6 matching bases. V lost 1 base and J 8 bases, leaving 10 bases between the germline ends. Germline CDR1 reads SGDLS; CDR2 reads YYNGEE. The CDR3 runs 13 residues. This CDR3 is CASSVRDTEPQHF. The CDR3 coding sequence is TGTGCCAGCAGCGTACGGGACACCGAGCCCCAGCATTTT.

This clonotype was observed a handful of times. This chain connects TRBV14 to TRBJ2-2; perhaps TRBD2 as D (5 bases). V was cut by 4 bases and J by 1 base, with 13 bases left in between. This CDR3 region has 16 residues. The germline V gene encodes CDR1 SGHDN and CDR2 FVKESK. CDR3 amino acids: CASSPRPAVNTGELFF. Written as DNA, the CDR3 is TGTGCCAGCAGCCCTAGGCCAGCGGTGAACACCGGGGAGCTGTTTTTT.

The chain joins TRBV30 to TRBJ1-2; the match to TRBD1 covers 7 bases. Germline-derived CDR1 and CDR2 are GTSNPN and SVGIG (reference sequence). The length of the CDR3 is 14 residues. The V gene end was trimmed by 4 bases and the J gene end by 6 bases; junction bases not matched to a gene: 11. CDR3 region: CAWTYQGGKNGYTF. CDR3 coding DNA: TGTGCCTGGACCTACCAGGGGGGTAAGAATGGCTACACCTTC. Supplemented by reference TRBV30 and TRBJ1-2, the full variable domain reads SQTIHQWPATLVQPVGSPLSLECTVEGTSNPNLYWYRQAAGRGLQLLFYSVGIGQISSEVPQNLSASRPQDRQFILSSKKLLLSDSGFYLCAWTYQGGKNGYTFGSGTRLTVV.

This clonotype came up many times. The rearrangement uses TRBV7-9 and TRBJ1-1; 7 bases align to TRBD1. This CDR3 is built from 14 residues. The V and J ends lost 6 bases and 7 bases, in that order; junction bases with no gene match: 11. The germline gives CDR1 SEHNR, CDR2 FQNEAQ (reference sequence). CDR3 in DNA: TGTGCCAGCAGATTACCCGGGACAGCGTTTGAAGCTTTCTTT. Translating it yields CASRLPGTAFEAFF. Full variable domain (rest looked up from reference TRBV7-9 and TRBJ1-1): DTGVSQNPRHKITKRGQNVTFRCDPISEHNRLYWYRQTLGQGPEFLTYFQNEAQLEKSRLLSDRFSAERPKGSFSTLEIQRTEQGDSAMYLCASRLPGTAFEAFFGQGTRLTVV.

This clonotype was counted many times. The V call is TRBV4-1, the J call TRBJ1-1, with unresolved D. V lost 0 bases and J 5 bases, leaving 10 bases between the germline ends. The CDR3 loop spans 14 amino acids. Germline values: CDR1 MGHRA, CDR2 YSYEKL. The DNA for the CDR3 is TGCGCCAGCAGCCAAGAGGCGGGCGCAACTGAAGCTTTCTTT. It translates to CASSQEAGATEAFF.

This clonotype appeared many times. The chain has TRBV19 and TRBJ1-5; tentative D call: TRBD1 (5 bases). The CDR3 totals 14 residues. Germline V CDR1 and CDR2: LNHDA, SQIVND (reference sequence). V was pared by 7 bases and J by 3 bases, with 13 bases between. This CDR3 reads CASTPGRINQPQHF. In DNA form, the CDR3 reads TGTGCCAGTACCCCGGGACGGATCAATCAGCCCCAGCATTTT. The variable domain in full, with the rest retrieved from reference TRBV19 and TRBJ1-5, is DGGITQSPKYLFRKEGQNVTLSCEQNLNHDAMYWYRQDPGQGLRLIYYSQIVNDFQKGDIAEGYSVSREKKESFPLTVTSAQKNPTAFYLCASTPGRINQPQHFGDGTRLSIL.

This clonotype occurred a few times. This chain joins TRBV6-2 or TRBV6-3 and TRBJ2-5; D might be TRBD1 (6 bases). This CDR3 has 14 amino acids. V gave up 6 bases and J gave up 1 base, with 12 bases separating them. The germline V gene encodes CDR1 MNHEY and CDR2 SVGEGT. The CDR3, as DNA: TGTGCCAGCAGACCGGGACACCTCCAAGAGACCCAGTACTTC. It is translated as CASRPGHLQETQYF.

Notes on this clonotype: Given a much more abundant clone one base away, this may be a read error. V gene TRBV6-5 combines with J gene TRBJ2-3; no clear D. The J call is doubtful: the DNA matches TRBJ1-5 better. CDR1 MNHEY and CDR2 SVGAGI come from the germline V gene. This CDR3 region has 13 residues. The CDR3 protein is CASSYQSTDTQHF. As DNA, the CDR3 is TGTGCCAGCAGTTACCAAAGCACAGATACGCAGCATTTT.

This clonotype was seen at least ten times. The chain couples TRBV6-5 to TRBJ1-1; 10 bases agree with TRBD1. In germline, CDR1 is MNHEY, CDR2 SVGAGI. The CDR3 is made up of 16 amino acids. V trimming: 4 bases; J trimming: 3 bases; junction bases outside the gene matches: 8. CDR3 sequence reads: CASSSGTGDRDTEAFF. CDR3 DNA: TGTGCCAGCAGTTCCGGGACAGGGGACCGGGACACTGAAGCTTTCTTT.

This clonotype showed up just once. This may arise from a read error, as a much more abundant clone is one base away. This chain joins TRBV19 and TRBJ2-7, with 8 bases matching TRBD2. This CDR3 spans 14 amino acids. Per the germline V gene, CDR1 is LNHDA and CDR2 is SQIVND (reference sequence). The chain's CDR3 is CASSTSGRGYGQYF. DNA for the CDR3: TGTGCCAGTAGCACCAGCGGGAGAGGGTACGGGCAGTACTTC.

This clonotype was found once. This may come from a read error, since a much larger clone is one base off. The CDR3 DNA sequence: TGCGCCAGCAGCCAAGGCCCTCGGGCAACTGAAGTTTTCTTT. This sequence encodes CASSQGPRATEVFF. The chain is built from TRBV4-1 and TRBJ1-1; D unresolved. Germline V gene sequence: CDR1 MGHRA, CDR2 YSYEKL. The CDR3 extends over 14 amino acids.

This rearrangement joins TRBV6-2 or TRBV6-3 to TRBJ1-1, with D uncertain. Germline CDR1 and CDR2: MNHEY and SVGEGT. The CDR3 length is 14 residues. V lost 5 bases to trimming and J lost 5 bases, with 15 bases between them. In DNA, the CDR3 is TGTGCCAGCAGTCACGACAAACTGGGGACTGAAGCTTTCTTT. Its protein is CASSHDKLGTEAFF.

Worth noting for this clonotype: This may stem from a read error, because a much larger clone lies one nucleotide away. The rearrangement links TRBV7-6 to TRBJ2-3, with D perhaps matching TRBD1 (5 bases). The tail of the sequence fits TRBJ1-5 better, so the J call may be wrong. Germline CDR1 is SGHVS and CDR2 is FNYEAQ. The length of the CDR3 is 14 residues. For the CDR3, the DNA is TGTGCCAGCAGCTTAGCCGGGACCGGAGATACGCAGCATTTT. Its translation is CASSLAGTGDTQHF.

With respect to this clonotype: At one boundary the junction diverges from the germline segment, which might be a read error. The V and J genes are TRBV2 and TRBJ2-1; D is possibly TRBD1 or TRBD2 (5 bases each). CDR3 length: 15 amino acids. Germline V gene sequence: CDR1 SNHLY, CDR2 FYNNEI. CDR3 in DNA: TGTGCCACCAGTCACTTTCCTTCGGGGACGAATGAGCAGTTCTTC. The encoded protein is CATSHFPSGTNEQFF.

The sample holds a few counts of this clonotype. CDR3 sequence reads: CASSRTGVAEQFF. In DNA form, the CDR3 reads TGTGCCAGCAGCAGGACAGGGGTTGCTGAGCAGTTCTTC. The V and J genes are TRBV28 and TRBJ2-1, with 9 bases fitting TRBD1. This CDR3 has 13 amino acids. Trimming took 6 bases from V and 9 from J; bases not matched to a gene: 6. CDR1 MDHEN and CDR2 SYDVKM come from the germline V gene.

There are a few counts of this clonotype. V gene TRBV10-3 combines with J gene TRBJ2-3; D possibly corresponds to TRBD1 (6 bases). Germline CDR1 ENHRY, CDR2 SYGVKD. Trimming shortened V by 6 bases and J by 2 bases, and 18 bases separated the two germline ends. This CDR3 region has 16 residues. CDR3 bases: TGTGCCATCAGAGACCCAGGGGACGGGACCACAGATACGCAGTATTTT. It codes for CAIRDPGDGTTDTQYF.

In the case of this clonotype: A much larger clone is a single base away; this may be a read error. The gene calls are TRBV4-1 and TRBJ1-1, with TRBD1 matching over 7 bases. The CDR3 sequence is 16 residues long. From germline, CDR1 is MGHRA and CDR2 YSYEKL. The CDR3 DNA reads as TGCGCCAGCAGCCCCCTTCCCGGGACAGCGAACACTGAAGCTCTCTTT. Protein sequence: CASSPLPGTANTEALF.

This clonotype has ten or more counts. This chain uses TRBV6-2 or TRBV6-3 with TRBJ2-7; the D is unclear. CDR3 length equals 17 residues. With 7 bases removed from V and 2 bases from J, the gap between germline ends came to 24 bases. Per the germline V gene, CDR1 is MNHEY and CDR2 is SVGEGT. This chain's CDR3 is CASNSLGASSRAYEQYF. The CDR3 bases are TGTGCCAGCAACAGCCTCGGAGCAAGCTCGCGAGCCTACGAGCAGTACTTC.

The table lists this clonotype with many counts. The chain links TRBV14 to TRBJ1-1, with D perhaps matching TRBD1 (5 bases). CDR3 length equals 15 residues. Germline-derived CDR1 and CDR2 are SGHDN and FVKESK. Trimming cost V 0 bases and J 5 bases, with 13 bases left between them. DNA for the CDR3: TGTGCCAGCAGCCAAGATGGAGGGGCTTGGACTGAAGCTTTCTTT. This gives the protein CASSQDGGAWTEAFF.

This clonotype has ten or more counts. The genes are TRBV28 and TRBJ1-5; D possibly corresponds to TRBD1 (5 bases). Per germline, CDR1 MDHEN and CDR2 SYDVKM. The CDR3 runs 16 residues. V was cut by 6 bases and J by 6 bases, with 21 bases left in between. The CDR3, as DNA: TGTGCCAGCAGCCTATCTTTGGGGGGGGGAGGTCAGCCCCAGCATTTT. This encodes CASSLSLGGGGQPQHF.